Below, one T cell receptor (beta chain) is given with its context. After removal of 3 bases from V and 0 bases from J, the junction contained 9 bases not matched to a gene. CDR3 length: 17 residues. Germline CDR1 SQVTM, CDR2 ANQGSEA. The data were obtained in a study of cytomegalovirus exposure and HLA in healthy donors. The PCR contained 60 Vbeta and 13 Jbeta primers. TCRdb's copy holds only in-frame clones and misses some; the assay was immunoSEQ multiplex PCR. The sample gives more than 100,000 clones, 80% to 85% of which show up once; about 7.5% is in the top ten. The chain couples TRBV29-1 to TRBJ1-5; TRBD1 matches 9 bases. This TCR was recovered from a woman in her forties or fifties in good health and CMV-seropositive. Sequences were obtained from PBMCs. CDR3 loop: CSVDGTGWANSNQPQHF. In DNA, the CDR3 is TGCAGCGTTGACGGGACAGGGTGGGCTAATAGCAATCAGCCCCAGCATTTT.